This passage covers 20 T cell receptor beta chains from one sample sequenced in a study of blood T cell repertoires in COVID-19. The data were produced by immunoSEQ multiplex PCR, yet TCRdb's version contains in-frame clones alone and is incomplete. The table records 200,000 or so clones, around 85% of them present only once. Sample: peripheral blood. Source of these receptors: a man aged 70-80 years with active or convalescent COVID-19.

There are a few counts of this clone. This chain joins TRBV2 and TRBJ2-1; 11 bases line up with TRBD2. With 5 bases clipped from V and 0 bases from J, the junction kept 12 bases outside the gene matches. CDR1 is SNHLY and CDR2 is FYNNEI in the germline V gene. This CDR3 contains 19 residues. The CDR3 DNA reads as TGTGCCAGCAGTTCCAACCCCATAGCGGGGGGGCCCTCCTACAATGAGCAGTTCTTC. It codes for CASSSNPIAGGPSYNEQFF.

The chain links TRBV4-3 to TRBJ2-1; 10 bases align to TRBD1. The CDR3 loop spans 16 amino acids. Germline V gene lookup returns CDR1 LGHNA and CDR2 YSLEER. V was pared by 0 bases and J by 4 bases, with 3 bases of the junction left unmatched. Here the CDR3 DNA reads TGCGCCAGCAGCCAAGAGACAGGGGGCGGATACAATGAGCAGTTCTTC. Its translation: CASSQETGGGYNEQFF.

This clone was observed a single time. J is TRBJ2-5 and V is TRBV5-6, with 9 bases identical to TRBD1. The CDR3 runs 13 residues. The germline CDR1 and CDR2 sequences are SGHDT and YYEEEE. V lost 5 bases, J lost 9 bases, and 8 bases stayed unmatched. The CDR3 DNA reads TGTGCCAGCAGATACGGTCGACAGGGGGCCCAGTACTTC. Protein product: CASRYGRQGAQYF.

The chain combines TRBV5-5 with TRBJ2-3; tentatively, D is TRBD2 (5 bases). The length of the CDR3 is 15 residues. Germline loops: CDR1 SGHKS, CDR2 YYEKEE (reference sequence). Deletions cut 0 bases from V and 3 bases from J, with 11 bases between. In DNA, the CDR3 is TGTGCCAGCAGCTTGGCTACTAGTAGTACAGATACGCAGTATTTT. This translates into CASSLATSSTDTQYF.

J is TRBJ1-1 and V is TRBV18; D remains unclear. This CDR3 region has 14 residues. Trimming cost V 6 bases and J 5 bases, with 16 bases left between them. The germline V gene has CDR1 KGHSH and CDR2 LQKENI. CDR3 in amino acids: CASSLIGRDTEAFF. For the CDR3, the DNA is TGTGCCAGCTCCCTGATAGGGCGGGATACTGAAGCTTTCTTT.

CDR3 sequence (DNA): TGTGCCAGCCGCGGAGGGGCAGGGATCTATAATTCACCCCTCCACTTT. Its translation is CASRGGAGIYNSPLHF. This chain uses TRBV27 with TRBJ1-6; D is possibly TRBD1 (5 bases). The CDR3 is made up of 16 amino acids. Per the germline V gene, CDR1 is MNHEY and CDR2 is SMNVEV (reference sequence). Trimming cost V 8 bases and J 3 bases, with 17 bases left between them.

This chain joins TRBV7-9 and TRBJ1-5; 8 nucleotides align to TRBD1. The germline V gene has CDR1 SEHNR and CDR2 FQNEAQ (reference sequence). The V segment lost 7 bases and the J segment 5 bases; nucleotides outside the gene matches: 13. The CDR3 is 16 amino acids. The CDR3 DNA reads as TGTGCCAGCATCGAATCTCCCAGGGGGCTTCATCAGCCCCAGCATTTT. As protein: CASIESPRGLHQPQHF.

This chain uses TRBV18 with TRBJ2-5, with D possibly matching TRBD1 (5 bases). CDR3 size: 13 residues. Deletions cut 2 bases from V and 5 bases from J, with 9 bases between. Germline CDR1 is KGHSH and CDR2 is LQKENI. This CDR3 is CASSPGAGETQYF. The CDR3 bases are TGTGCCAGCTCACCAGGGGCCGGGGAGACCCAGTACTTC.

The chain couples TRBV10-3 to TRBJ1-5, with D unclear. Germline CDR1 reads ENHRY; CDR2 reads SYGVKD. CDR3 length equals 13 residues. V lost 7 bases and J 5 bases, leaving 12 bases between the germline ends. This CDR3 reads CAITGGWDQPQHF. In DNA form, the CDR3 reads TGTGCCATCACAGGTGGATGGGATCAGCCCCAGCATTTT.

The chain employs TRBV2 and TRBJ2-2, with TRBD1 as a possible D gene (5 bases). The CDR3 runs 13 residues. V lost 6 bases to trimming and J lost 6 bases, with 11 bases between them. Germline V gene sequence: CDR1 SNHLY, CDR2 FYNNEI. CDR3 sequence reads: CASRKEGAGELFF. The DNA for the CDR3 is TGTGCCAGCAGGAAAGAAGGGGCCGGGGAGCTGTTTTTT. The full variable domain, its missing parts supplied by reference TRBV2 and TRBJ2-2, is EPEVTQTPSHQVTQMGQEVILRCVPISNHLYFYWYRQILGQKVEFLVSFYNNEISEKSEIFDDQFSVERPDGSNFTLKIRSTKLEDSAMYFCASRKEGAGELFFGEGSRLTVL.

The rearrangement links TRBV28 to TRBJ1-5; 8 bases are shared with TRBD1. Germline V lookup: CDR1 MDHEN, CDR2 SYDVKM. Trimming cost V 4 bases and J 1 base; bases outside gene matches: 3. The CDR3 spans 15 residues. The CDR3 protein is CASSSGGHSNQPQHF. The CDR3 DNA sequence: TGTGCCAGCAGTTCAGGGGGCCACAGCAATCAGCCCCAGCATTTT.

V is TRBV4-3 and J is TRBJ2-5; TRBD2 matches 8 bases. CDR1 is LGHNA and CDR2 is YSLEER in the germline V gene. This CDR3 has 15 residues. After removal of 4 bases from V and 4 bases from J, the junction contained 8 bases not matched to a gene. CDR3 DNA: TGCGCCAGCAGCCCCACAGCGGGGGCCCGAGAGACCCAGTACTTC. This encodes CASSPTAGARETQYF.

The J gene is TRBJ1-3, the V gene TRBV27; D remains ambiguous. The CDR3 contains 12 residues. V lost 9 bases and J 0 bases, leaving 6 bases between the germline ends. Per the germline V gene, CDR1 is MNHEY and CDR2 is SMNVEV (reference sequence). CDR3 DNA sequence: TGTGCCAGTAAGAGCTCTGGAAACACCATATATTTT. The encoded protein is CASKSSGNTIYF.

V is TRBV7-8 and J is TRBJ2-7; possible D gene TRBD1, 5 bases. Germline V gene sequence: CDR1 SGHVS, CDR2 FQNEAQ. The CDR3 spans 15 residues. Trimming shortened V by 4 bases and J by 0 bases, and 13 bases separated the two germline ends. The chain's CDR3 is CASSSDSDSSYEQYF. The CDR3 region has the DNA TGTGCCAGCAGCTCCGACAGTGACAGCTCCTACGAGCAGTACTTC.

This clone was counted between two and nine times. The rearrangement uses TRBV11-2 and TRBJ2-3; D may be TRBD2 (5 bases). CDR3 length: 19 amino acids. The germline V and J ends were trimmed by 0 bases and 0 bases, with 19 bases remaining between them. Germline lookup yields CDR1 SGHAT and CDR2 FQNNGV. The CDR3 region has the DNA TGTGCCAGCAGCTTAGATTCCGGACTGATCGGAGCTAGCACAGATACGCAGTATTTT. Translated, it gives CASSLDSGLIGASTDTQYF. Supplemented by reference TRBV11-2 and TRBJ2-3, the full variable domain reads EAGVAQSPRYKIIEKRQSVAFWCNPISGHATLYWYQQILGQGPKLLIQFQNNGVVDDSQLPKDRFSAERLKGVDSTLKIQPAKLEDSAVYLCASSLDSGLIGASTDTQYFGPGTRLTVL.

The genes are TRBV19 and TRBJ1-2; 8 bases match TRBD1. The germline V gene encodes CDR1 LNHDA and CDR2 SQIVND (reference sequence). V lost 5 bases to trimming and J lost 4 bases; unmatched junction nucleotides: 9. This CDR3 region has 15 residues. The CDR3 protein is CASSGDRSRGYGYTF. The CDR3 DNA sequence: TGTGCCAGTAGTGGGGACAGGTCCCGGGGCTATGGCTACACCTTC.

In its sample, this clone was seen a few times. The chain links TRBV30 to TRBJ2-7, with 8 bases aligning to TRBD1. The CDR3 is 15 residues long. The junction had 9 bases not matched to a gene; V was cut back by 5 bases and J by 0 bases. Germline values: CDR1 GTSNPN, CDR2 SVGIG (reference sequence). The CDR3 region is CAWRTQGAVSYEQYF. The CDR3 DNA reads TGTGCCTGGCGGACTCAGGGGGCGGTCTCCTACGAGCAGTACTTC.

The chain links TRBV5-1 to TRBJ1-1; D not certain. The germline V gene has CDR1 SGHRS and CDR2 YFSETQ. Trimming removed 2 bases at V and 5 bases at J, with 10 bases between. This CDR3 spans 13 amino acids. This chain's CDR3 is CASSFYGETEAFF. The DNA for the CDR3 is TGCGCCAGCAGCTTTTACGGGGAGACTGAAGCTTTCTTT.

With respect to this clone: Germline and junction disagree at one end, which may indicate a read error. The CDR3: CASSVSSQGASFEQYF. In DNA form, the CDR3 reads TGTGCCAGCAGCGTATCAAGTCAGGGGGCTTCCTTCGAGCAGTACTTC. J is TRBJ2-7 and V is TRBV9; 8 nucleotides match TRBD1. This CDR3 is 16 amino acids long. Germline V CDR1 and CDR2: SGDLS, YYNGEE.

The V gene is TRBV20-1, the J gene TRBJ2-1; unclear D gene. Germline-derived CDR1 and CDR2 are DFQATT and SNEGSKA (reference sequence). Trimming took 3 bases from V and 4 from J, leaving 10 bases between them. CDR3 length: 13 amino acids. The CDR3 protein is CSASRLDYNEQFF. CDR3 sequence (DNA): TGCAGTGCTAGTCGACTGGATTACAATGAGCAGTTCTTC.